The clone carrying this TCR beta chain appeared a few times. The antigen remains undetermined. This specimen belongs to a study of T cell repertoires in ileal Crohn's disease. Study-level information: All patients had surgery for stricturing (about 60%) or penetrating (about 40%) disease. Study observations and caveats: Compared with non-smokers, active smokers at surgery showed more clonal expansions. Endoscopic recurrence occurred in every patient whose clonality exceeded 26.8%. High-frequency clones were more common in sorted CD8 than CD4 cells.

The CDR3 is 15 amino acids. The trim removed 3 bases at V and 5 bases at J, leaving 8 bases unmatched. The V gene's germline CDR1 is MNHNS and CDR2 SASEGT. Here immunoSEQ multiplex PCR was the method, and the copy in TCRdb shows in-frame clones only, minus some. Altogether fewer than 18,000 clones are present, roughly 78% being singletons, with the ten largest covering under 5%. The V call is TRBV6-1, the J call TRBJ1-1; TRBD1 matches 8 bases. The sequence was obtained from an adult with Crohn's disease. The sequenced material came from ileal tissue. The chain's CDR3 is CASSDDQGARTEAFF. The CDR3, as DNA: TGTGCCAGCAGTGATGATCAGGGGGCGCGAACTGAAGCTTTCTTT.